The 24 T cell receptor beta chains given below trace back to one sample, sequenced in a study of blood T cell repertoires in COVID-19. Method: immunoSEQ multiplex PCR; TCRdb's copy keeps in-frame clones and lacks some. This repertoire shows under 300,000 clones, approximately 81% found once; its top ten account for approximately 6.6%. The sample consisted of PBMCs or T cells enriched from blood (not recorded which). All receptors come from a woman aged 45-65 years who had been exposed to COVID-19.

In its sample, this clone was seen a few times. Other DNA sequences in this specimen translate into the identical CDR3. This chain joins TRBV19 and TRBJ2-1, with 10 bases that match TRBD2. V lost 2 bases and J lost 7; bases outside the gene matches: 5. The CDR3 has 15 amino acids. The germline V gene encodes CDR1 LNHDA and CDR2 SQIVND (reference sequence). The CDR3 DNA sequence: TGTGCCAGTAGTATAAAGCGGGGGGGCCTGAATGAGCAGTTCTTC. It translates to CASSIKRGGLNEQFF. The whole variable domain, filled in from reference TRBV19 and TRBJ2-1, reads DGGITQSPKYLFRKEGQNVTLSCEQNLNHDAMYWYRQDPGQGLRLIYYSQIVNDFQKGDIAEGYSVSREKKESFPLTVTSAQKNPTAFYLCASSIKRGGLNEQFFGPGTRLTVL.

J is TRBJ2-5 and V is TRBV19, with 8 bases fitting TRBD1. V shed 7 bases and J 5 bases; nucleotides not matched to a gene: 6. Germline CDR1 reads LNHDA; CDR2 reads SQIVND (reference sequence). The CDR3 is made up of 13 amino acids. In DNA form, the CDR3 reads TGTGCCAGTACCCCAGGGGGCCGGGAGACCCAGTACTTC. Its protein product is CASTPGGRETQYF. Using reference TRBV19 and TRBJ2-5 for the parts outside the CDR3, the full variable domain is DGGITQSPKYLFRKEGQNVTLSCEQNLNHDAMYWYRQDPGQGLRLIYYSQIVNDFQKGDIAEGYSVSREKKESFPLTVTSAQKNPTAFYLCASTPGGRETQYFGPGTRLLVL.

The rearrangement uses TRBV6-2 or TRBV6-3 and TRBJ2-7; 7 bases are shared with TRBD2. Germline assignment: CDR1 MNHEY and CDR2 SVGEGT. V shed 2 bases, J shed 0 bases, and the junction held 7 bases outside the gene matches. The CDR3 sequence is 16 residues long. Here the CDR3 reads CASSYVLGDYSYEQYF. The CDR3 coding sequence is TGTGCCAGCAGTTACGTCTTAGGGGACTACTCCTACGAGCAGTACTTC.

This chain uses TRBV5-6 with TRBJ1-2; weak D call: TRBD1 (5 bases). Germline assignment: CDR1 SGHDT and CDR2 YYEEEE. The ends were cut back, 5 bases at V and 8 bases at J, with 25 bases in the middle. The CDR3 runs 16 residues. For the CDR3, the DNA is TGTGCCAGCAGGTACTGGGGCCAGGGAGGACAAGACGGCTACACCTTC. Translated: CASRYWGQGGQDGYTF.

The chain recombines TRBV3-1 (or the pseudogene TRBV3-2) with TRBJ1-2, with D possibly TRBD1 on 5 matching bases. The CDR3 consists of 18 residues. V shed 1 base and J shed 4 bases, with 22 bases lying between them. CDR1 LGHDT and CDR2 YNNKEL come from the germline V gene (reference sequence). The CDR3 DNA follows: TGTGCCAGCAGCCAAGGGCCGGCAGGGTCGTGCCTTACCTATGGCTACACCTTC. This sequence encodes CASSQGPAGSCLTYGYTF.

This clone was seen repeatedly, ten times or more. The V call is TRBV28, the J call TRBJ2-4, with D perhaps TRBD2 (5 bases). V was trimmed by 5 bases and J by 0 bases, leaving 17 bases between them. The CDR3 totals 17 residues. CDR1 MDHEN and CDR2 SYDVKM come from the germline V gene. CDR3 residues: CASSPTRVGIAKNIQYF. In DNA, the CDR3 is TGTGCCAGCAGTCCGACGAGGGTGGGAATAGCCAAAAACATTCAGTACTTC. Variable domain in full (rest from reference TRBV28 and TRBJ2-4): DVKVTQSSRYLVKRTGEKVFLECVQDMDHENMFWYRQDPGLGLRLIYFSYDVKMKEKGDIPEGYSVSREKKERFSLILESASTNQTSMYLCASSPTRVGIAKNIQYFGAGTRLSVL.

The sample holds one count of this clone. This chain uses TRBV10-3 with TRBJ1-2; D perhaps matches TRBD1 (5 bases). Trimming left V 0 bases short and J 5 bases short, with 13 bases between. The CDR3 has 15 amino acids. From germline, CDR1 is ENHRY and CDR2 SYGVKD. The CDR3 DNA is TGTGCCATCAGTGAGTCGGGGGACTTCCCTTATGGCTACACCTTC. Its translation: CAISESGDFPYGYTF.

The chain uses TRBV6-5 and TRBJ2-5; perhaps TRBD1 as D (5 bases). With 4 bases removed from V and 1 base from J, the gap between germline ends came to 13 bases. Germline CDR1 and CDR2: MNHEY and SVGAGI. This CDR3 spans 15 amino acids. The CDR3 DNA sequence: TGTGCCAGCAGTTGCGCGACAGAGATCCAAGAGACCCAGTACTTC. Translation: CASSCATEIQETQYF.

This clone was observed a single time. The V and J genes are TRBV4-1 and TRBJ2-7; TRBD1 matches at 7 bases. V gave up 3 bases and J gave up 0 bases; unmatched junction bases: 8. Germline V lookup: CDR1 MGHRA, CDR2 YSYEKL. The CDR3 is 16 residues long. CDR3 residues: CASSHTLWDSSYEQYF. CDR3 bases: TGCGCCAGCAGCCATACCCTATGGGACAGCTCCTACGAGCAGTACTTC.

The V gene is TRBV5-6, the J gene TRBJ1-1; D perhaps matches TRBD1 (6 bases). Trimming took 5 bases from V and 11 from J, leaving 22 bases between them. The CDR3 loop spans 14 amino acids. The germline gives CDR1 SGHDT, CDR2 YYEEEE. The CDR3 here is CASRKLGQLWYAFF. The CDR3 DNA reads TGTGCCAGCAGGAAATTAGGACAGTTGTGGTATGCTTTCTTT.

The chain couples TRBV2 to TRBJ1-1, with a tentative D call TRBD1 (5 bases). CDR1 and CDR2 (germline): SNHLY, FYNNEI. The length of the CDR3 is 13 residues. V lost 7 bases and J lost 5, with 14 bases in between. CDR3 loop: CASKGAGETEAFF. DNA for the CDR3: TGTGCCAGCAAAGGGGCAGGAGAGACTGAAGCTTTCTTT.

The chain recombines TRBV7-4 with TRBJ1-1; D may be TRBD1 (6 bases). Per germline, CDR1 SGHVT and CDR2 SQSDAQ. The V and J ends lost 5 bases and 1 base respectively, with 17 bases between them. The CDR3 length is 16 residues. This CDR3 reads CASSPRTAMRNTEAFF. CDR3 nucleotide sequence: TGTGCCAGCAGCCCCCGGACAGCTATGAGGAACACTGAAGCTTTCTTT.

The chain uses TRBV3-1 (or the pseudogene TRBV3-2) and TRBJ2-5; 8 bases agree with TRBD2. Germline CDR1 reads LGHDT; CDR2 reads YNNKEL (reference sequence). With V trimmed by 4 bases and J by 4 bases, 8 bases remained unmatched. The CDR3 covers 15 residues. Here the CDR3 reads CASSPGVAGTETQYF. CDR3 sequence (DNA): TGTGCCAGCAGCCCCGGGGTAGCGGGGACAGAGACCCAGTACTTC.

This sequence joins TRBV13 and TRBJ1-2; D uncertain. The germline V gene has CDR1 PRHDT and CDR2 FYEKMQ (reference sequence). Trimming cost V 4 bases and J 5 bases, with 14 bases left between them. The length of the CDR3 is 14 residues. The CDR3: CASSSVAMLYGYTF. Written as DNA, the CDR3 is TGTGCCAGCAGCTCCGTTGCTATGTTATATGGCTACACCTTC.

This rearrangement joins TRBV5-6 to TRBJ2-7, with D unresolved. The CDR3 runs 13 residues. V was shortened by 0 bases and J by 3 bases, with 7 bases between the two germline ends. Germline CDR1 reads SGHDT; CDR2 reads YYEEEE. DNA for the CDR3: TGTGCCAGCAGCTTGGGACTTTTCTACGAGCAGTACTTC. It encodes CASSLGLFYEQYF.

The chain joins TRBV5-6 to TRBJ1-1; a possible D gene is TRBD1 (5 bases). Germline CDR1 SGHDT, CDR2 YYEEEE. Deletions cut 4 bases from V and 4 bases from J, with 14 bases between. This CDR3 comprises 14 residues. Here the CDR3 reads CASSLTWGGTEAFF. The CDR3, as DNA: TGTGCCAGCAGCCTTACGTGGGGCGGCACTGAAGCTTTCTTT.

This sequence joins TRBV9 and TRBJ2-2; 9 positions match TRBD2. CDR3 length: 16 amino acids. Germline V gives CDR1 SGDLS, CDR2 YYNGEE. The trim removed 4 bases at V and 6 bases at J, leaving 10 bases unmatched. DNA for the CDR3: TGTGCCAGCAGCCCCCGGGGCGGGGGGGAGGCCGGGGAGCTGTTTTTT. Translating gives CASSPRGGGEAGELFF.

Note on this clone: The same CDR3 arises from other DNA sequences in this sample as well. DNA for the CDR3: TGTGCCAGCAGTCCTGACAGGGGGCGCGATGGCTACACCTTC. Protein sequence: CASSPDRGRDGYTF. The chain employs TRBV27 and TRBJ1-2; TRBD1 aligns across 10 bases. The CDR3 extends over 14 amino acids. The J segment lost 6 bases and the V segment lost 5 bases, leaving 6 bases of the junction unmatched. Germline CDR1 reads MNHEY; CDR2 reads SMNVEV (reference sequence).

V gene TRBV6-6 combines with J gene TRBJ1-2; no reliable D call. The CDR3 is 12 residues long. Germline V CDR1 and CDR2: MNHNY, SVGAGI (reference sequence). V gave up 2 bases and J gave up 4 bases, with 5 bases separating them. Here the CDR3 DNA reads TGTGCCAGCAGTTACACGGTCTATGGCTACACCTTC. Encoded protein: CASSYTVYGYTF.

The CDR3 reads CASSEARAGGAEEGARVYSPLHF. In nucleotides, the CDR3 is TGTGCCAGCAGTGAAGCTAGGGCAGGGGGCGCAGAGGAAGGAGCGCGTGTGTATTCACCCCTCCACTTT. This chain uses TRBV2 with TRBJ1-6, with 8 bases that match TRBD1. This CDR3 contains 23 residues. V lost 0 bases and J lost 8; bases outside the gene matches: 27. Germline CDR1 and CDR2: SNHLY and FYNNEI.

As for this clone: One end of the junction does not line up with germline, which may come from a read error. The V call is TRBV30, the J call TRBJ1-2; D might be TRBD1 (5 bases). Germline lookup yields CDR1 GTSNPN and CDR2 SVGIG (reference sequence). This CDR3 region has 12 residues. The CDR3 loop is CAWRKRDGGYSF. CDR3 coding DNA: TGTGCCTGGAGGAAGCGGGACGGAGGGTATTCCTTC.

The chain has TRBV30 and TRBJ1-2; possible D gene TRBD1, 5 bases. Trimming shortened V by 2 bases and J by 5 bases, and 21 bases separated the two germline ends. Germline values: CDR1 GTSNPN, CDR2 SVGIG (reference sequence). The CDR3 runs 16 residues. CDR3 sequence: CAWSPRPRVSWYGYTF. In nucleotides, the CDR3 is TGTGCCTGGAGTCCCAGGCCCAGGGTTTCTTGGTATGGCTACACCTTC.

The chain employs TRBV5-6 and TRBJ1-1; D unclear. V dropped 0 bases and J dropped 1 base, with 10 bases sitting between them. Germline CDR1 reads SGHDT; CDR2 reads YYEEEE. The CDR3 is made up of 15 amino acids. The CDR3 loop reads CASSLVRRRNTEAFF. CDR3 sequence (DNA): TGTGCCAGCAGCTTGGTCAGACGGAGGAACACTGAAGCTTTCTTT.

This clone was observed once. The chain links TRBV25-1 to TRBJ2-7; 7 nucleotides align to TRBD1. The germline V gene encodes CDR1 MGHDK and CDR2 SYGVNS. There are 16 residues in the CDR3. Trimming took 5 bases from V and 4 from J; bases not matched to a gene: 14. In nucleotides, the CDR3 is TGTGCCAGCAGTCGTAGGCCGGGACAGATGATATACGAGCAGTACTTC. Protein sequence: CASSRRPGQMIYEQYF.